These 26 T cell receptor beta chains came from one sample sequenced in a study of blood T cell repertoires in COVID-19 (dated by TCRdb to 2019 to 2021). Libraries were prepared through the immunoSEQ multiplex PCR assay. Imported from immuneACCESS, the table was reduced by TCRdb to in-frame sequences with V and J called. These copies leave out some clones; in studies compared against another copy, an unresolved V gene accounts for under half, and the cause of the remainder is not known. Present in this sample are a few hundred thousand clones, 86% of which were seen just once. Less than 4.5% of the sample belongs to the ten largest clones. Material: peripheral blood. These receptors all come from a man aged 45-65 years with acute or convalescent COVID-19.

The CDR3 nucleotides are TGTGCCAGCGGGGGACTCGCGAACTATGGCTACACCTTC. It specifies CASGGLANYGYTF. V gene TRBV3-1 (or the pseudogene TRBV3-2) combines with J gene TRBJ1-2; tentative D call: TRBD1 (5 bases). V lost 8 bases, J lost 2 bases, and 12 bases lay in between. Germline V gene data show CDR1 as LGHDT and CDR2 as YNNKEL (reference sequence). The CDR3 length is 13 residues.

V usage is TRBV2 and J usage is TRBJ1-5; the D gene is possibly TRBD1 (5 bases). Germline assignment: CDR1 SNHLY and CDR2 FYNNEI. Trimming left V 3 bases short and J 2 bases short, with 11 bases between. CDR3 length equals 15 residues. The CDR3 region is CASSDQGGGNQPQHF. The CDR3 DNA sequence: TGTGCCAGCAGTGATCAGGGTGGCGGCAATCAGCCCCAGCATTTT.

The chain uses TRBV16 and TRBJ1-1; the D is unclear. The CDR3 sequence is 14 residues long. CDR1 KGHSY and CDR2 FQNENV come from the germline V gene. Trimming stripped 3 bases from V and 5 bases from J, with 13 bases between. CDR3 sequence reads: CASSHSTGRTEAFF. Here the CDR3 DNA reads TGTGCCAGCAGCCACAGTACGGGGAGGACTGAAGCTTTCTTT. The complete variable domain, with remaining parts taken from reference TRBV16 and TRBJ1-1, reads GEEVAQTPKHLVRGEGQKAKLYCAPIKGHSYVFWYQQVLKNEFKFLISFQNENVFDETGMPKERFSAKCLPNSPCSLEIQATKLEDSAVYFCASSHSTGRTEAFFGQGTRLTVV.

The chain has TRBV11-3 and TRBJ1-1; TRBD1 might be the D (5 bases). With 6 bases removed from V and 4 bases from J, the gap between germline ends came to 12 bases. The germline V gene has CDR1 SGHNT and CDR2 YENEEA. CDR3 length equals 13 residues. The CDR3 DNA follows: TGTGCCAGCAGTGTAATGGGGGGCACTGAAGCTTTCTTT. Translated: CASSVMGGTEAFF. Together with reference TRBV11-3 and TRBJ1-1, the CDR3 gives the full variable domain: EAGVVQSPRYKIIEKKQPVAFWCNPISGHNTLYWYLQNLGQGPELLIRYENEEAVDDSQLPKDRFSAERLKGVDSTLKIQPAELGDSAVYLCASSVMGGTEAFFGQGTRLTVV.

V is TRBV2 and J is TRBJ2-2; D gene uncertain. The germline V and J ends were trimmed by 5 bases and 0 bases, with 10 bases remaining between them. Germline V gene lookup returns CDR1 SNHLY and CDR2 FYNNEI. This CDR3 contains 15 residues. The CDR3 DNA reads as TGTGCCAGCAGTAACACAGAAGCGAACACCGGGGAGCTGTTTTTT. It specifies CASSNTEANTGELFF. Looking up the rest from reference TRBV2 and TRBJ2-2 gives the full variable domain: EPEVTQTPSHQVTQMGQEVILRCVPISNHLYFYWYRQILGQKVEFLVSFYNNEISEKSEIFDDQFSVERPDGSNFTLKIRSTKLEDSAMYFCASSNTEANTGELFFGEGSRLTVL.

Here the CDR3 reads CASSQDGGGITDTQYF. For the CDR3, the DNA is TGTGCCAGCAGCCAAGATGGAGGGGGCATCACAGATACGCAGTATTTT. This chain uses TRBV4-2 with TRBJ2-3; D might be TRBD1 (7 bases). The CDR3 has 16 residues. V was clipped by 0 bases and J by 2 bases, with 12 bases between them. CDR1 and CDR2 from the germline V gene are LGHNA and YNFKEQ.

This clone was recorded only once. The chain uses TRBV10-2 and TRBJ1-5, with a tentative D call TRBD1 (6 bases). With 4 bases removed from V and 2 bases from J, the gap between germline ends came to 9 bases. Germline V gene data show CDR1 as WSHSY and CDR2 as SAAADI. The CDR3 runs to 14 residues. CDR3 DNA: TGCGCCAGCAGTGGGCCAGGGGGCAATCAGCCCCAGCATTTT. Its translation: CASSGPGGNQPQHF.

The V call is TRBV15, the J call TRBJ2-6; a possible D gene is TRBD2 (7 bases). This CDR3 has 17 amino acids. Looked up from germline, CDR1 is LNHNV and CDR2 is YYDKDF (reference sequence). Trimming took off 2 bases at V and 4 bases at J, with 15 bases between the two ends. Written as DNA, the CDR3 is TGTGCCACCAGCAGATTATCCGGGGGGCCAGGGGCCAACGTCCTGACTTTC. The encoded protein is CATSRLSGGPGANVLTF.

The rearrangement joins TRBV6-6 to TRBJ2-7, with a possible D match to TRBD2 (6 bases). The germline CDR1 and CDR2 sequences are MNHNY and SVGAGI (reference sequence). V lost 5 bases and J lost 1, with 21 bases in between. This CDR3 region has 17 residues. CDR3 in DNA: TGTGCCAGCAGTCCATCCCCCGGGGCGGGGAGTTCCTACGAGCAGTACTTC. Translated, it gives CASSPSPGAGSSYEQYF.

The CDR3 nucleotides are TGTGCCAGCAGCTTGGGGACAGGTTATGCAACTAATGAAAAACTGTTTTTT. Its protein is CASSLGTGYATNEKLFF. The chain has TRBV5-8 and TRBJ1-4; TRBD1 agrees at 7 bases. The trim removed 0 bases at V and 0 bases at J, leaving 5 bases unmatched. CDR3 length: 17 amino acids. CDR1 SGHTS and CDR2 YDEGEE come from the germline V gene.

The chain couples TRBV3-1 (or the pseudogene TRBV3-2) to TRBJ1-1, with D uncertain. The CDR3 covers 15 residues. The germline V gene has CDR1 LGHDT and CDR2 YNNKEL (reference sequence). V lost 1 base and J 2 bases, leaving 11 bases between the germline ends. The CDR3 nucleotides are TGTGCCAGCAGCCAAGTAGGTTCAGGCAACACTGAAGCTTTCTTT. This codes for CASSQVGSGNTEAFF.

The chain recombines TRBV7-2 with TRBJ2-6; D not certain. Trimming cost V 1 base and J 3 bases, with 13 bases left between them. CDR3 length equals 17 residues. Germline loops: CDR1 SGHTA, CDR2 FQGNSA. The CDR3 protein is CASSLVGSRGGANVLTF. The CDR3 coding sequence is TGTGCCAGCAGCTTAGTCGGCAGTAGAGGTGGGGCCAACGTCCTGACTTTC. The variable domain in full, with the rest retrieved from reference TRBV7-2 and TRBJ2-6, is GAGVSQSPSNKVTEKGKDVELRCDPISGHTALYWYRQSLGQGLEFLIYFQGNSAPDKSGLPSDRFSAERTGGSVSTLTIQRTQQEDSAVYLCASSLVGSRGGANVLTFGAGSRLTVL.

The chain links TRBV28 to TRBJ1-5; 12 nucleotides align to TRBD1. The germline CDR1 and CDR2 sequences are MDHEN and SYDVKM. The V and J ends lost 1 base and 9 bases, in that order; junction bases with no gene match: 4. CDR3 size: 15 residues. CDR3 sequence: CASSLSGTGGGPQHF. CDR3 nucleotides: TGTGCCAGCAGTTTATCTGGGACAGGGGGCGGGCCCCAGCATTTT.

This chain links TRBV28 with TRBJ1-2; 11 positions agree with TRBD1. Germline CDR1 MDHEN, CDR2 SYDVKM. This CDR3 comprises 15 residues. The V and J ends lost 2 bases and 8 bases, in that order; junction bases with no gene match: 7. CDR3 coding DNA: TGTGCCAGCAGTTTAGGACAGGGGGCTTCTCAAGGCTACACCTTC. This codes for CASSLGQGASQGYTF.

Notes on this clone: Within the sample, other DNA sequences also encode this same CDR3. This chain connects TRBV6-5 to TRBJ2-2, with 7 nucleotides matching TRBD1. With V trimmed by 6 bases and J by 2 bases, 6 bases remained unmatched. Germline loops: CDR1 MNHEY, CDR2 SVGAGI. The CDR3 is 15 residues long. CDR3 loop: CASRRQGANTGELFF. The CDR3 nucleotides are TGTGCCAGCAGGCGACAGGGAGCTAACACCGGGGAGCTGTTTTTT.

The DNA for the CDR3 is TGTGCCAGCTCACCACCTTCAGTTCCAGATACGCAGTATTTT. Protein: CASSPPSVPDTQYF. This chain links TRBV18 with TRBJ2-3, with D uncertain. CDR1 and CDR2 from the germline V gene are KGHSH and LQKENI. Trimming took off 0 bases at V and 4 bases at J, with 8 bases between the two ends. The CDR3 has 14 residues.

The chain couples TRBV12-2 to TRBJ1-6; TRBD1, the D gene given by the table, was not confirmed from the DNA. TRBV12-2 has pseudogene status. The CDR3 has 18 amino acids. Here the CDR3 DNA reads TGTGCAAGTCGCCACCTACACAGGGTCGGAGGAGATAATTCACCCCTCCACTTT. Translating it yields CASRHLHRVGGDNSPLHF.

The rearrangement links TRBV5-1 to TRBJ1-2; D uncertain. The V end lost 4 bases, the J end lost 3 bases, and 13 bases lay between the germline ends. Germline V lookup: CDR1 SGHRS, CDR2 YFSETQ. The CDR3 is 14 residues long. The CDR3 DNA reads as TGCGCCAGCAGCCCCCCGGGGAGCGACTATGGCTACACCTTC. It yields the protein CASSPPGSDYGYTF.

The CDR3 loop reads CASSLPGQGNSPLHF. The DNA of the CDR3 is TGCGCCAGCAGCTTGCCGGGACAGGGGAATTCACCCCTCCACTTT. This sequence joins TRBV5-1 and TRBJ1-6, with 10 bases aligning to TRBD1. Looked up from germline, CDR1 is SGHRS and CDR2 is YFSETQ. Germline trimming cut 1 base from V and 7 bases from J; bases unmatched to any gene: 2. This CDR3 comprises 15 residues.

The chain couples TRBV10-3 to TRBJ1-5; TRBD1 matches 9 bases. The CDR3 sequence is 15 residues long. The germline V gene has CDR1 ENHRY and CDR2 SYGVKD. V trimming: 7 bases; J trimming: 5 bases; junction bases outside the gene matches: 9. The CDR3 DNA is TGTGCCATCAAGCTACAGGGGGCGAGGGATCAGCCCCAGCATTTT. It encodes CAIKLQGARDQPQHF.

This sequence joins TRBV19 and TRBJ2-7; 8 bases are a match to TRBD1. V gave up 6 bases and J gave up 1 base; unmatched junction bases: 11. In germline, CDR1 is LNHDA, CDR2 SQIVND (reference sequence). The CDR3 covers 16 residues. CDR3 coding DNA: TGTGCCAGTAGCTCCTATCGGACAGGGAGGTCCTACGAGCAGTACTTC. Protein product: CASSSYRTGRSYEQYF.

The J gene is TRBJ1-2, the V gene TRBV7-6; D possibly corresponds to TRBD1 (6 bases). The CDR3 sequence is 15 residues long. Germline CDR1 SGHVS, CDR2 FNYEAQ. V was clipped by 1 base and J by 4 bases, with 13 bases between them. The CDR3 bases are TGTGCCAGCAGCTTAGAGACAGGCGTTAGCTATGGCTACACCTTC. As protein: CASSLETGVSYGYTF.

CDR3 bases: TGTGCCAGCAGCTTAGGGGCAGGTGAAGCTTTCTTT. Amino acid sequence: CASSLGAGEAFF. The chain joins TRBV7-2 to TRBJ1-1; no reliable D call. CDR3 length equals 12 residues. Between the trimmed V and J ends, which lost 1 base and 7 bases, there was a span of 7 bases. Germline CDR1 reads SGHTA; CDR2 reads FQGNSA.

V usage is TRBV7-2 and J usage is TRBJ1-5; TRBD1 is a possible D gene (6 bases). Looked up from germline, CDR1 is SGHTA and CDR2 is FQGNSA. CDR3 length: 15 residues. Trimming shortened V by 1 base and J by 7 bases, and 14 bases separated the two germline ends. The CDR3 loop reads CASSLDGAGEQPQHF. The CDR3 DNA reads TGTGCCAGCAGCTTAGACGGGGCAGGGGAACAGCCCCAGCATTTT.

The chain links TRBV2 to TRBJ1-3; perhaps TRBD1 as D (6 bases). Trimming shortened V by 4 bases and J by 3 bases, and 13 bases separated the two germline ends. This CDR3 is 15 amino acids long. From germline, CDR1 is SNHLY and CDR2 FYNNEI. The CDR3 region is CASSGLTGIGNTIYF. The CDR3 nucleotides read TGTGCCAGCAGTGGCCTCACAGGGATTGGAAACACCATATATTTT.

This chain uses TRBV6-5 with TRBJ2-1, with TRBD1 matching 9 bases. CDR1 and CDR2 from the germline V gene are MNHEY and SVGAGI. This CDR3 has 12 residues. V trimming: 10 bases; J trimming: 7 bases; junction bases outside the gene matches: 5. The CDR3 nucleotides are TGTGCCATCCGGACAGGGGTGAATGAGCAGTTCTTC. Translation: CAIRTGVNEQFF.